This T cell receptor beta chain comes out of a study of blood T cell repertoires in COVID-19 (dated by TCRdb to 2018 to 2021). As for the study more broadly: Samples covering the acute and convalescent phases of COVID-19 were provided by collaborators in the United States, Italy and Spain. The material from the prospective study consisted of cDNA or gDNA derived from T cells, B-cell-depleted T cells, or PBMCs. The samples were drawn from the first 160 participants of the ongoing ImmuneRACE study and from more than 1,000 subjects provided by 6 global collaborators. Where available, HLA class I and class II types were obtained from metadata supplied by the sample provider rather than from assay-based typing. Subjects who had been exposed to COVID-19, were actively infected with it, or had recovered from it provided the deeply sampled blood TCRbeta repertoires that made up the dataset. The sample metadata nearly always contained a de-identified subject ID, COVID-19 status, age in years and sex. The repertoires were made available in a free public database intended to serve as a resource for research on the immune response to SARS-CoV-2. What the authors observed across the whole study: Clinical and demographic metadata were provided uncurated, with the amount varying by source and participant.

As concerns this clone: There is no known antigen for this receptor. Base qualities were left out, and no much larger clone turns up one base away.

CDR1 and CDR2 are read off the germline V gene as SGHRS and YFSETQ. The CDR3, cysteine through phenylalanine, is 14 amino acids long. The only DNA kept is the CDR3, 42 bases in frame from the first base. V is cut by 5 bases and J by 1 base, and the space between the germline ends is 10 bases. TCRbeta CDR3 regions were amplified from genomic DNA using the immunoSEQ Assay, a bias-controlled multiplex PCR. For the original study's pipeline: The number of nucleated cells in each sample was estimated by amplification of reference gene primers within the assay. To quantify the absolute abundance of each unique TCRbeta CDR3 rearrangement, sequence reads were collapsed and filtered. For each sample, productive Simpson clonality was calculated as the square root of Simpson's diversity index across productive rearrangements. TCRdb limited this immuneACCESS table to in-frame rearrangements with V and J called. A share of clones is missing; checked studies link under half to unresolved V genes, and the rest is unexplained. The D gene and trimming were derived from the DNA, and the V and J assignments and clone size from that table. In this sample the table shows 250,000 or so clones, around 85% of which occur a single time. The ten largest clones take up 5.5% to 7.5% of the sample.

Whole blood was collected in K2EDTA tubes by collaborating institutions according to the institutions' own protocols. Collaborator samples were shipped for TCRbeta analysis as frozen whole blood, isolated PBMCs, or DNA extracted from either sample type. The V and J genes are TRBV5-1 and TRBJ1-5; no D gene call is confident. Sequenced material: peripheral blood. This TCR derives from a woman aged 60-75 years with active or convalescent COVID-19. The CDR3 reads as follows: CASSPGGSNQPQHF. The DNA sequence is given as TGCGCCAGCAGTCCGGGTGGGAGCAATCAGCCCCAGCATTTT.